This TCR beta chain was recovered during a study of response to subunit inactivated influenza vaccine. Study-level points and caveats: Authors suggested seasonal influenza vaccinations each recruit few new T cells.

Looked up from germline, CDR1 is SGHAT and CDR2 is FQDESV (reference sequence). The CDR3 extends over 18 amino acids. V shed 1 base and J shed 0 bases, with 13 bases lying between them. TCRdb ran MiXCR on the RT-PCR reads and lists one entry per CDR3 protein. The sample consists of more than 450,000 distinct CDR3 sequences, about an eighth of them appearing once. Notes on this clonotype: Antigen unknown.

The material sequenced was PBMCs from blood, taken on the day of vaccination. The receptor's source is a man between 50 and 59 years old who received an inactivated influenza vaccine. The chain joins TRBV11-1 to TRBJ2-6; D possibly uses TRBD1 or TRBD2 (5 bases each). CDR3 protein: CASSLVPGPSSGANVLTF. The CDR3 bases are TGTGCCAGCAGCTTAGTACCGGGGCCTAGCTCTGGGGCCAACGTCCTGACTTTC.